A single sample is the source of the 6 T cell receptor beta chains below, sequenced in a study of blood T cell repertoires in COVID-19. This table comes from immunoSEQ multiplex PCR, and its TCRdb copy is limited to in-frame clones, with some not included. The sample lists around 63,000 clones; 88% were seen once. Sample: peripheral blood. The receptor set was obtained from a man aged 45-65 years with active COVID-19.

CDR3 in DNA: TGTGCCAGCTCTATTGACAGGAGAACCTACGAGCAGTACTTC. It encodes CASSIDRRTYEQYF. V usage is TRBV18 and J usage is TRBJ2-7; D may be TRBD1 (6 bases). The CDR3 runs to 14 residues. V lost 6 bases to trimming and J lost 2 bases, with 14 bases between them. The germline V gene encodes CDR1 KGHSH and CDR2 LQKENI.

This clone was found once. The V and J genes are TRBV19 and TRBJ1-5; weak D call: TRBD1 (6 bases). Germline-derived CDR1 and CDR2 are LNHDA and SQIVND (reference sequence). This CDR3 has 15 residues. With 9 bases removed from V and 0 bases from J, the gap between germline ends came to 15 bases. The CDR3 DNA reads TGTGCCAGCCGCCGGACAGCCTATAGCAATCAGCCCCAGCATTTT. Its translation is CASRRTAYSNQPQHF.

V usage is TRBV7-9 and J usage is TRBJ1-4; 10 bases agree with TRBD1. V was clipped by 6 bases and J by 8 bases; unmatched bases: 9. The germline CDR1 and CDR2 sequences are SEHNR and FQNEAQ (reference sequence). The CDR3 extends over 15 amino acids. CDR3 amino acids: CASRADRGRREKLFF. CDR3 DNA sequence: TGTGCCAGCAGGGCCGACAGGGGGCGGAGAGAAAAACTGTTTTTT.

The chain links TRBV6-5 to TRBJ2-3, with 8 positions matching TRBD2. This CDR3 is built from 13 residues. V dropped 10 bases and J dropped 3; count of bases not matched to a gene: 6. Germline CDR1 reads MNHEY; CDR2 reads SVGAGI. For the CDR3, the DNA is TGTGCCACGCGGGGCGGGGGGACAGATACGCAGTATTTT. Protein sequence: CATRGGGTDTQYF.

This sequence joins TRBV10-3 and TRBJ2-3; D call uncertain. CDR1 ENHRY and CDR2 SYGVKD come from the germline V gene. The V and J ends lost 0 bases and 4 bases respectively, with 14 bases between them. CDR3 length: 16 amino acids. CDR3 DNA: TGTGCCATCAGTGAGTCGATCAATCCGGTCCCAGATACGCAGTATTTT. This gives the protein CAISESINPVPDTQYF.

This sequence joins TRBV3-1 (or the pseudogene TRBV3-2) and TRBJ2-3; D might be TRBD2 (6 bases). Germline values: CDR1 LGHDT, CDR2 YNNKEL (reference sequence). V lost 3 bases and J lost 1, with 14 bases in between. There are 16 residues in the CDR3. CDR3 in DNA: TGTGCCAGCAGCCAGACGGCGGGGTCACGCACAGATACGCAGTATTTT. Its protein product is CASSQTAGSRTDTQYF.